This T cell receptor beta chain was found in a study of CXCR3-negative and CXCR3-positive naive CD8 T cells. Looking at the study overall: The study obtained roughly 140 million TRB reads, about 1.5 +/- 0.3 million per library.

CDR3 length: 14 residues. 5' RACE with UMI labels generated the TRB cDNA libraries. TCRdb re-called the 5' RACE reads and shows each CDR3 protein once, DNA omitted. The sample includes 45,000 to 75,000 distinct CDR3 sequences. Findings and limits, study-wide: Relative to CXCR3-negative naive cells, CXCR3-positive naive cells had more hydrophobic TRB CDR3s.

Concerning this clonotype itself: Its matching antigen is unknown.

V is TRBV12-3 or TRBV12-4 and J is TRBJ2-5; the TCRdb call, TRBD2, lacks DNA for checking. Sequenced sample: naive CXCR3- CD8+ T cells from blood. Subset meaning: CD45RO-CCR7+CD27+CD95- naive CD8+ T cells lacking CXCR3 (TNR3-). The receptor's source is a human donor in good health. Some clones in this sample may be carry-over from other donors' samples. CDR3 sequence reads: CASSPRGIGETQYF.